The TCR beta chain described here comes from a study of blood T cells in healthy people across ages. Germline V lookup: CDR1 LGHNT, CDR2 FRNRAP. The CDR3 runs to 12 residues. V dropped 3 bases and J dropped 6 bases, with 7 bases sitting between them. A minimum of 6.5 million PBMCs was isolated per sample. This clonotype was picked up a small number of times. It was with a sample-barcoded 5' primer and a J-beta primer mix that a second PCR of about 6 to 11 cycles was run. The template-switch adaptor, which had 12 random nucleotides, put a tag on each cDNA molecule. TCRdb independently ran MiXCR on the 5' RACE reads; one entry per CDR3 protein. The sample carries about 630,000 distinct CDR3 sequences, around 21% recorded once.

Sequenced sample: blood. This chain uses TRBV12-5 with TRBJ2-3; D is uncertain. This sequence was found in a man between 70 and 80 years old in good health. The CDR3 DNA reads as TGTGCTAGTGGTTTCGGTCCGGATACGCAGTATTTT. Its translation: CASGFGPDTQYF.